The rows below give T cell receptor beta chains drawn from one sample of a study of T cell responses to AZD1222 COVID-19 vaccine. Profiling relied on immunoSEQ multiplex PCR, and the TCRdb table lists in-frame clones only, not all of them. The data show about 110,000 clones, roughly 87% seen once. Sequencing was performed on peripheral blood, taken on day 0 of AZD1222 vaccination. These receptors were obtained from an adult in good health. The CDR3 runs from the conserved cysteine through the conserved F or W. D genes are given only for firm matches. Size is omitted from some rows. Given values are once, few, many or a class for expanded clones.

CDR3	V	J	D	size
CASSESTGYTEAFF	TRBV2	TRBJ1-1	NA	NA
CASSEGQGGSTDTQYF	TRBV2	TRBJ2-3	NA	NA
CASSQGDWAYEQYF	TRBV4-2	TRBJ2-7	NA	NA
CASSDRVAYNSPLHF	TRBV25-1	TRBJ1-6	NA	NA
CASSTTYNSPLHF	TRBV19	TRBJ1-6	NA	NA
CASSVRLAGEFSYNEQFF	TRBV9	TRBJ2-1	TRBD2	NA
CASSSSVLGGSNTGELFF	TRBV5-1	TRBJ2-2	NA	NA
CASSWGSTDTQYF	TRBV28	TRBJ2-3	NA	NA
CATSDSGGYGNTIYF	TRBV24-1	TRBJ1-3	TRBD1	few
CASSVSVLGTHNQPQHF	TRBV6-1	TRBJ1-5	NA	NA
CSVRGDLNNEQYF	TRBV29-1	TRBJ2-7	NA	NA
CASSVDYEQYF	TRBV18	TRBJ2-7	NA	NA
CASSLPGMAYEQYF	TRBV7-9	TRBJ2-7	NA	NA
CASSFGGRIGFPEQFF	TRBV2	TRBJ2-1	NA	NA
CASSLSLADYEQYF	TRBV7-2	TRBJ2-7	TRBD2	NA
CASSQEGVFTAYNEQFF	TRBV23-1	TRBJ2-1	NA	NA
CASSLQGAYTEAFF	TRBV11-2	TRBJ1-1	TRBD1	NA
CSVRDTPNTEAFF	TRBV29-1	TRBJ1-1	NA	few
CASSQSTDHEQFF	TRBV7-3	TRBJ2-1	NA	NA
CASSVLDEQYF	TRBV5-4	TRBJ2-7	NA	NA
CASSEYRASYNEQFF	TRBV28	TRBJ2-1	NA	few
CASGRNRYYGYTF	TRBV12-5	TRBJ1-2	NA	NA
CASSMTAEQYF	TRBV6-5	TRBJ2-7	NA	NA
CASSFRHSNTGELFF	TRBV27	TRBJ2-2	NA	NA
CAWSDGQGLGYTF	TRBV30	TRBJ1-2	TRBD1	NA
CASSRRGLGSNQPQHF	TRBV18	TRBJ1-5	NA	NA
CASSPPGQGGDTQYF	TRBV9	TRBJ2-3	TRBD1	NA
CASSKVEGRTNTGELFF	TRBV21-1	TRBJ2-2	NA	NA
CASSTWTGSSGNTIYF	TRBV7-9	TRBJ1-3	TRBD1	few
CATLPSRRDGYGYTF	TRBV28	TRBJ1-2	NA	NA
CASSVNTGVADTQYF	TRBV9	TRBJ2-3	TRBD1	NA
CASILTGNTEAFF	TRBV7-9	TRBJ1-1	NA	NA
CASAEAGGRDTQYF	TRBV5-4	TRBJ2-3	TRBD2	NA
CASSSRLSGRGEQYF	TRBV28	TRBJ2-7	TRBD2	NA
CASRTGSSGANVLTF	TRBV6-5	TRBJ2-6	NA	NA
CATSHVTAGGPTSYNEQFF	TRBV24-1	TRBJ2-1	TRBD2	NA
CASSLVGGPQHF	TRBV7-9	TRBJ1-5	NA	NA
CASSVEITSGIPYNEQFF	TRBV9	TRBJ2-1	TRBD2	once
CARSNKQDEGQGPSLNTEAFF	TRBV5-3	TRBJ1-1	TRBD1	NA
CASSQDPDRGREQYF	TRBV3-1/TRBV3-2	TRBJ2-7	TRBD1	NA
CASESGTSDNEQFF	TRBV19	TRBJ2-1	TRBD2	NA
CASSLAGGESTDTQYF	TRBV7-6	TRBJ2-3	NA	NA
CASSISGTAGLSDGYTF	TRBV19	TRBJ1-2	NA	NA
CASSYSGLYNEQFF	TRBV6-5	TRBJ2-1	NA	NA
CASSSDRGIYEQYF	TRBV4-1	TRBJ2-7	TRBD1	NA
CASSERTENTEAFF	TRBV6-1	TRBJ1-1	NA	NA